This T cell receptor beta chain was identified in a study of blood T cell repertoires in COVID-19. Assay: immunoSEQ multiplex PCR; the TCRdb copy retains only in-frame clones and omits some. The sample records about 88,000 clones, roughly 89% being singletons. V was shortened by 4 bases and J by 4 bases, with 13 bases between the two germline ends. The CDR3 covers 14 residues. In germline, CDR1 is ENHRY, CDR2 SYGVKD. The specimen sequenced was peripheral blood. The receptor was derived from an elderly woman with active COVID-19. The chain couples TRBV10-3 to TRBJ2-5, with D perhaps matching TRBD2 (5 bases). CDR3 nucleotide sequence: TGTGCCATCAGTGGACGGGGAGTGGTAGAGACCCAGTACTTC. Its translation is CAISGRGVVETQYF.